This passage covers 7 T cell receptor beta chains from one sample sequenced in a study of blood T cell repertoires in COVID-19. Some clones are missing from TCRdb's copy, which holds only in-frame ones; the method was immunoSEQ multiplex PCR. The sample consists of about 30,000 clones, roughly nine tenths of them appearing once. Source material: peripheral blood. These receptors were taken from a man older than 75 with acute or convalescent COVID-19.

The chain joins TRBV30 to TRBJ1-6, with 7 bases lining up with TRBD1. Looked up from germline, CDR1 is GTSNPN and CDR2 is SVGIG (reference sequence). This CDR3 spans 12 amino acids. V was pared by 7 bases and J by 5 bases, with 2 bases of the junction left unmatched. The CDR3 DNA sequence: TGTGCCTCTGACAGGGATAATTCACCCCTCCACTTT. This gives the protein CASDRDNSPLHF.

This chain connects TRBV10-3 to TRBJ1-2; D unclear. V lost 10 bases to trimming and J lost 5 bases, with 14 bases between them. CDR3 size: 12 residues. Germline CDR1 and CDR2: ENHRY and SYGVKD. The CDR3 DNA reads as TGTGCCACCTCTCCCAGAGGGTATGGCTACACCTTC. Residues: CATSPRGYGYTF.

J is TRBJ1-2 and V is TRBV10-3; TRBD1 aligns across 7 bases. Germline V gene sequence: CDR1 ENHRY, CDR2 SYGVKD. The CDR3 totals 16 residues. Trimming took 0 bases from V and 8 from J; bases not matched to a gene: 12. The CDR3 DNA sequence: TGTGCCATCAGTGAGTCGTGGGAGAGGGGGCTGGAGGGCTACACCTTC. Residues: CAISESWERGLEGYTF.

This clone was recorded only once. This chain uses TRBV27 with TRBJ2-2, with 14 bases identical to TRBD2. Germline loops: CDR1 MNHEY, CDR2 SMNVEV (reference sequence). The CDR3 extends over 16 amino acids. V shed 6 bases and J 9 bases; nucleotides not matched to a gene: 9. In DNA, the CDR3 is TGTGCCAGCAGCCTTAGACTAGCGGGGGGGCCGAGGGAGCTGTTTTTT. Its protein is CASSLRLAGGPRELFF.

This chain links TRBV2 with TRBJ2-7; D possibly corresponds to TRBD2 (5 bases). The ends were cut back, 5 bases at V and 4 bases at J, with 15 bases in the middle. CDR1 and CDR2 (germline): SNHLY, FYNNEI. The CDR3 has 14 amino acids. The CDR3 DNA sequence: TGTGCCAGCAGTCGCCGGACCGAGGGATACGAGCAGTACTTC. It translates to CASSRRTEGYEQYF.

The rearrangement joins TRBV5-4 to TRBJ1-1; 7 positions match TRBD1. The CDR3 is made up of 14 amino acids. Germline V gene lookup returns CDR1 SGHNT and CDR2 YYREEE (reference sequence). V trimming: 4 bases; J trimming: 2 bases; junction bases outside the gene matches: 5. The CDR3 region is CASSSRDSNTEAFF. The CDR3 DNA follows: TGTGCCAGCAGCAGCCGGGACAGCAACACTGAAGCTTTCTTT.

The chain couples TRBV5-1 to TRBJ1-1; 10 bases align to TRBD1. The germline V gene has CDR1 SGHRS and CDR2 YFSETQ. V dropped 3 bases and J dropped 0; count of bases not matched to a gene: 2. The CDR3 spans 15 residues. The CDR3 here is CASSSTGGLNTEAFF. Written as DNA, the CDR3 is TGCGCCAGCAGCTCGACAGGGGGCCTGAACACTGAAGCTTTCTTT.